This is a list of T cell receptor beta chains from one sample in a study of CD8 T cells in Susac syndrome. TCRdb used MiXCR to reprocess the immunoSEQ multiplex PCR reads, holding one entry per CDR3 protein. The sample has 150,000 to 200,000 distinct CDR3 sequences; roughly 95% are singletons. Sequencing was performed on CD4+ T cells from PBMCs. The receptor source for this set is a human donor in good health. Each CDR3 is given with its conserved first and last residue. Fields, in order: D gene, clone size, J gene, V gene, CDR3 DNA, CDR3 protein. A D gene is named only where the DNA matches it firmly. Not every row has a clone size; where given, it reads once, few, many or a size class.

>TRBD2|-|TRBJ2-2|TRBV7-2
TGTGCCAGCAGCTTTGGACGACTAGCGGGTAACACCGGGGAGCTGTTTTTT
CASSFGRLAGNTGELFF
>TRBD2|-|TRBJ2-5|TRBV2
TGTGCCAGCAGCCCAGGACTAGCGAGGGAGACCCAGTACTTC
CASSPGLARETQYF
>-|-|TRBJ2-1|TRBV4-1
TGCGCCAGCAGCCAAGATCAGGGCTTGAGCTCCTACAATGAGCAGTTCTTC
CASSQDQGLSSYNEQFF
>-|-|TRBJ2-2|TRBV7-6
TGTGCCAGCAGCTTAGCGCAGGCAGTGAACACCGGGGAGCTGTTTTTT
CASSLAQAVNTGELFF
>-|once|TRBJ1-2|TRBV2
TGTGCCAGCAGTGAAGCTGGACACTCGGCTAACTATGGCTACACCTTC
CASSEAGHSANYGYTF
>-|-|TRBJ2-5|TRBV11-2
TGTGCCAGCAGTCAAGGACACCAAGAGACCCAGTACTTC
CASSQGHQETQYF
>-|-|TRBJ2-7|TRBV20-1
TGCAGTGCTAGAGACCGGGTTGGCTGGTCGAGTTCCTACGAGCAGTACTTC
CSARDRVGWSSSYEQYF
>-|-|TRBJ1-2|TRBV6-5
TGTGCCAGCAGTTACTCGGCCGGGGTGGGTGGCTACACCTTC
CASSYSAGVGGYTF
>TRBD1|-|TRBJ2-2|TRBV4-2
TGTGCCAGCAGCCCGGGACAGGGGGCGGAGACCGGGGAGCTGTTTTTT
CASSPGQGAETGELFF
>TRBD2|once|TRBJ2-2|TRBV7-2
TGTGCCAGCAGTTCGGGGGGCGGGGAGCTGTTTTTT
CASSSGGGELFF
>TRBD2|-|TRBJ2-1|TRBV18
TGTGCCAGCTCAGCCGGGACTAGCGGTCCTGAGCAGTTCTTC
CASSAGTSGPEQFF
>-|-|TRBJ1-2|TRBV6-6
TGTGCCAGCAGACAGGGTACCTATGGCTACACCTTC
CASRQGTYGYTF
>-|once|TRBJ2-5|TRBV18
TGTGCCAGCTCACCACCTCGAGGCCAAGAGACCCAGTACTTC
CASSPPRGQETQYF
>-|-|TRBJ2-3|TRBV14
TGTGCCAGCAGCCAAGGTTTGAAGGTTTTAGATACGCAGTATTTT
CASSQGLKVLDTQYF
>-|few|TRBJ2-3|TRBV5-6
TGTGCCAGCAGCTTCGTAATAAGCACAGATACGCAGTATTTT
CASSFVISTDTQYF
>-|-|TRBJ2-2|TRBV7-3
TGTGCCAGCAGCTATAGAGGCGTTGAGAACACCGGGGAGCTGTTTTTT
CASSYRGVENTGELFF
>TRBD1|-|TRBJ1-4|TRBV29-1
TGCAGCATTCGGACAGGGCAGGAAAAACTGTTTTTT
CSIRTGQEKLFF
>-|-|TRBJ1-5|TRBV20-1
TGCAGTGTTCGCAGGGCGAGCAATCAGCCCCAGCATTTT
CSVRRASNQPQHF
>TRBD1|-|TRBJ2-7|TRBV7-9
TGTGCCAGCAGCCCTCCGGGACAGGGGGGCGAGCAGTACTTC
CASSPPGQGGEQYF
>TRBD1|-|TRBJ2-5|TRBV5-4
TGTGCCAGCAGTTTACCGCAGGGGGCAGAGACCCAGTACTTC
CASSLPQGAETQYF
>TRBD1|-|TRBJ1-5|TRBV2
TGTGCCAGCAGTGAGGACGCGACAGGGACTCAGCCCCAGCATTTT
CASSEDATGTQPQHF
>-|-|TRBJ1-1|TRBV2
TGTGCCAGCAGGGGTAAGGCTACTGGAGGATTGGAAGCTTTCTTT
CASRGKATGGLEAFF
>TRBD2|-|TRBJ2-3|TRBV28
TGTGCCAGCATAACCCCGGGACTAAGGACAGATACGCAGTATTTT
CASITPGLRTDTQYF
>TRBD2|-|TRBJ2-4|TRBV4-2
TGTGCCAGCAGCCAAGACACCAGCGGGGGTGGAATTCAGTACTTC
CASSQDTSGGGIQYF
>TRBD1|once|TRBJ2-2|TRBV2
TGTGCCAGCAGTGCCCGGACAGGGAAGGCCGAGGAGCTGTTTTTT
CASSARTGKAEELFF
>-|-|TRBJ1-6|TRBV20-1
TGCAGTGCTAGAGTGGCCTGGAGCTCCTATAATTCACCCCTCCACTTT
CSARVAWSSYNSPLHF
>-|-|TRBJ2-5|TRBV24-1
TGTGCCACCAGTGATTTCATCCAGGGACAAGAGACCCAGTACTTC
CATSDFIQGQETQYF
>-|-|TRBJ2-5|TRBV30
TGTGCCTACTCTTCTAGGTTCCAAGAGACCCAGTACTTC
CAYSSRFQETQYF
>TRBD1|-|TRBJ1-6|TRBV14
TGTGCCAGCAGCCAACTGGACAGGGATAATTCACCCCTCCACTTT
CASSQLDRDNSPLHF
>-|-|TRBJ2-5|TRBV2
TGTGCCAGCAGCCTTTACACGGAGACCCAGTACTTC
CASSLYTETQYF
>-|-|TRBJ1-2|TRBV5-4
TGTGCCAGCAGCCAACGGGACCGTCGAGGCTACACCTTC
CASSQRDRRGYTF
>TRBD2|-|TRBJ2-1|TRBV29-1
TGCAGCGTCCTGGGGGAGGGTGGGTATGGTGAGCAGTTCTTC
CSVLGEGGYGEQFF
>-|-|TRBJ1-5|TRBV6-5
TGTGCCAGCGGACATCGTGAGCCCCAGCATTTT
CASGHREPQHF
>-|-|TRBJ1-2|TRBV20-1
TGCAGTGCCAAAGGGGTCGGGAGAGGACATGGCTACACCTTC
CSAKGVGRGHGYTF
>-|-|TRBJ2-5|TRBV7-3
TGTGCCAGCAGCTCCGAAGGGCAAGAGACCCAGTACTTC
CASSSEGQETQYF
>-|-|TRBJ2-1|TRBV29-1
TGCAGCGTTAAAAGGACTGGAGGCGGCAATGAGCAGTTCTTC
CSVKRTGGGNEQFF
>TRBD2|-|TRBJ2-5|TRBV2
TGTGCCACGGGGAGGGGTCAGACCCAGTACTTC
CATGRGQTQYF
>TRBD2|-|TRBJ2-5|TRBV3-1
TGTGCCAGCAGCCCCCCAGGGTCGGCTAGCGGAGAGACCCAGTACTTC
CASSPPGSASGETQYF
>-|-|TRBJ2-5|TRBV14
TGTGCCAGCAGCCAAGATGATCCGGGGCGTCAAGAGACCCAGTACTTC
CASSQDDPGRQETQYF
>-|once|TRBJ1-4|TRBV19
TGTGCCAGTTCGGGGCTTGCAACTAATGAAAAACTGTTTTTT
CASSGLATNEKLFF
>-|-|TRBJ1-1|TRBV7-3
TGTGCCAGCAGCCCCTTAGGGAGCTCCGGGCGGAGTGAAGCTTTCTTT
CASSPLGSSGRSEAFF